The 6 T cell receptor beta chains below come from one sample, sequenced in a study of T cell responses to AZD1222 COVID-19 vaccine. Clones were read by immunoSEQ multiplex PCR, and TCRdb kept only the in-frame ones, dropping some. The sample includes roughly 100,000 clones, around 90% of them seen just once. Sequencing was performed on peripheral blood, taken on day 0 of AZD1222 vaccination. The receptor set was obtained from an adult in good health.

The table lists this clone with a count of one. The chain uses TRBV7-3 and TRBJ1-1; no reliable D call. The CDR3 extends over 14 amino acids. V shed 5 bases and J shed 1 base, with 11 bases lying between them. CDR1 and CDR2 from the germline V gene are SGHTA and FQGTGA. The CDR3 loop reads CASSPSGPNTEAFF. CDR3 sequence (DNA): TGTGCCAGCAGCCCAAGCGGCCCGAACACTGAAGCTTTCTTT.

A single count supports this clone. J is TRBJ1-5 and V is TRBV7-8; no firm D call. Germline V gene lookup returns CDR1 SGHVS and CDR2 FQNEAQ. This CDR3 is built from 15 residues. The V and J ends lost 1 base and 6 bases respectively, with 13 bases between them. CDR3 DNA sequence: TGTGCCAGCAGCTTAGTAGGGAATAGAGGTCAGCCCCAGCATTTT. The encoded protein is CASSLVGNRGQPQHF.

This chain uses TRBV30 with TRBJ1-2; D is possibly TRBD1 (6 bases). Germline CDR1 is GTSNPN and CDR2 is SVGIG (reference sequence). V shed 4 bases and J shed 8 bases, with 20 bases lying between them. The CDR3 is made up of 14 amino acids. The chain's CDR3 is CAWTKRGARRGYTF. The CDR3 bases are TGTGCCTGGACCAAAAGGGGGGCGCGGAGAGGCTACACCTTC.

CDR3 DNA sequence: TGTGCCAGCAGTAAGCCGGGAATCACAGATACGCAGTATTTT. It encodes CASSKPGITDTQYF. The J gene is TRBJ2-3, the V gene TRBV25-1; a weak D match, TRBD2 (5 bases). This CDR3 spans 14 amino acids. CDR1 MGHDK and CDR2 SYGVNS come from the germline V gene. V lost 5 bases and J lost 2, with 11 bases in between.

The chain couples TRBV24-1 to TRBJ2-3, with TRBD2 as a possible D gene (6 bases). The V end lost 7 bases, the J end lost 1 base, and 8 bases lay between the germline ends. CDR3 length: 13 amino acids. Germline V gene lookup returns CDR1 KGHDR and CDR2 SFDVKD. The CDR3 reads CATSSSGTDTQYF. The CDR3 DNA follows: TGTGCCACCAGCTCTAGCGGCACAGATACGCAGTATTTT.

This chain joins TRBV27 and TRBJ2-7, with D possibly TRBD2 on 6 matching bases. This CDR3 comprises 13 residues. The V gene's germline CDR1 is MNHEY and CDR2 SMNVEV (reference sequence). V lost 4 bases to trimming and J lost 4 bases, with 11 bases between them. This CDR3 reads CASSSQAGYEQYF. The CDR3 DNA follows: TGTGCCAGCAGTTCCCAGGCGGGGTACGAGCAGTACTTC.